This TCR beta chain appears in the sequencing data of a study of blood T cell repertoires in COVID-19. Study-level background: Both acute and convalescent COVID-19 samples were obtained from the United States, Italy and Spain.

With 1 base removed from V and 6 bases from J, the gap between germline ends came to 9 bases. Per the germline V gene, CDR1 is SGHDN and CDR2 is FVKESK. CDR3 length equals 13 residues. Clones were read by immunoSEQ multiplex PCR, and TCRdb kept only the in-frame ones, dropping some. This table holds around 140,000 clones, roughly 80% found once. Material for sequencing was peripheral blood. The clonotype comes from a man between 60 and 75 years old with acute or convalescent COVID-19. The rearrangement joins TRBV14 to TRBJ2-5, with no clear D. The CDR3: CASSQVGSQTQYF. Here the CDR3 DNA reads TGTGCCAGCAGCCAAGTGGGCAGCCAGACCCAGTACTTC.